The 27 T cell receptor beta chains listed next were all sequenced from one sample in a study of blood T cell repertoires in COVID-19. TCRdb's table, derived via immunoSEQ multiplex PCR, lists solely in-frame clones and lacks some. Of fewer than 300,000 clones in the sample, approximately 82% were seen once. The sample consisted of peripheral blood. These receptors all stem from a woman younger than 35 with acute or convalescent COVID-19.

J is TRBJ2-2 and V is TRBV20-1; TRBD2 matches at 14 bases. Per the germline V gene, CDR1 is DFQATT and CDR2 is SNEGSKA (reference sequence). Unmatched junction bases numbered 8, after V lost 3 bases and J lost 8 bases. CDR3 length equals 16 residues. CDR3 DNA: TGCAGTGCTAGTGGGACTAGCGGGAGTATGATGGGGGAGCTGTTTTTT. Its translation: CSASGTSGSMMGELFF.

The chain combines TRBV7-2 with TRBJ2-7; TRBD1 might be the D (7 bases). The V gene's germline CDR1 is SGHTA and CDR2 FQGNSA. This CDR3 has 15 amino acids. V was cut by 2 bases and J by 1 base, with 12 bases left in between. This CDR3 is CASSLFQGGSYEQYF. For the CDR3, the DNA is TGTGCCAGCAGCTTATTTCAGGGGGGATCCTACGAGCAGTACTTC.

This clone was observed once. The chain couples TRBV6-2 or TRBV6-3 to TRBJ2-3; 7 bases align to TRBD2. This CDR3 region has 12 residues. Per the germline V gene, CDR1 is MNHEY and CDR2 is SVGEGT. V shed 6 bases, J shed 7 bases, and the junction held 4 bases outside the gene matches. Here the CDR3 reads CASSLGTNTQYF. As DNA, the CDR3 is TGTGCCAGCAGCCTCGGGACTAATACGCAGTATTTT.

V and J are TRBV28 and TRBJ2-3, with a weak D call TRBD2 (5 bases). Trimming removed 6 bases at V and 4 bases at J, with 14 bases between. The CDR3 has 14 amino acids. Germline CDR1 reads MDHEN; CDR2 reads SYDVKM. The CDR3 DNA is TGTGCCAGCAGAGGTGGGAGTGTCTCAGATACGCAGTATTTT. Translating gives CASRGGSVSDTQYF.

The sample holds a few counts of this clone. The J gene is TRBJ2-5, the V gene TRBV30, with a weak D call TRBD2 (6 bases). The germline gives CDR1 GTSNPN, CDR2 SVGIG (reference sequence). This CDR3 spans 15 amino acids. V was clipped by 4 bases and J by 5 bases, with 20 bases between them. CDR3 protein: CAWTPRAGNGETQYF. CDR3 in DNA: TGTGCCTGGACCCCACGGGCGGGAAACGGGGAGACCCAGTACTTC.

The chain has TRBV28 and TRBJ1-1; D might be TRBD1 (5 bases). This CDR3 region has 15 residues. Trimming took off 2 bases at V and 1 base at J, with 11 bases between the two ends. Germline V gene lookup returns CDR1 MDHEN and CDR2 SYDVKM. The CDR3 spells CASSLPWGQNTEAFF. CDR3 DNA sequence: TGTGCCAGCAGTTTACCTTGGGGCCAGAACACTGAAGCTTTCTTT.

The chain couples TRBV4-3 to TRBJ2-3, with TRBD1 as a possible D gene (5 bases). The germline CDR1 and CDR2 sequences are LGHNA and YSLEER. Trimming cost V 0 bases and J 6 bases, with 19 bases left between them. There are 17 residues in the CDR3. The CDR3 bases are TGCGCCAGCAGCCAAGATGGGGCCGAAACTATGCCGGATACGCAGTATTTT. It translates to CASSQDGAETMPDTQYF.

The chain employs TRBV30 and TRBJ1-3, with TRBD1 matching over 7 bases. The junction had 12 bases not matched to a gene; V was cut back by 4 bases and J by 3 bases. CDR1 and CDR2 from the germline V gene are GTSNPN and SVGIG (reference sequence). This CDR3 has 16 residues. CDR3 region: CAWNRGGEGIGNTIYF. In DNA, the CDR3 is TGTGCCTGGAACCGAGGGGGCGAGGGGATTGGAAACACCATATATTTT.

The chain links TRBV4-1 to TRBJ2-5, with 16 bases identical to TRBD2. The germline V gene encodes CDR1 MGHRA and CDR2 YSYEKL. V lost 0 bases, J lost 5 bases, and 6 bases stayed unmatched. This CDR3 is built from 18 residues. The CDR3 region has the DNA TGCGCCAGCAGCCAAGAGGGACTAGCGGGAGGGTGGCGGGAGACCCAGTACTTC. Protein sequence: CASSQEGLAGGWRETQYF.

Comments on this clone: The same CDR3 also results from other DNA sequences found in this sample. This chain links TRBV28 with TRBJ1-2, with TRBD1 as a possible D gene (5 bases). The CDR3 has 12 amino acids. Germline V gene lookup returns CDR1 MDHEN and CDR2 SYDVKM. V dropped 6 bases and J dropped 6 bases, with 11 bases sitting between them. The CDR3 DNA sequence: TGTGCCAGCAGCCCCGGGGGTAATGGCTACACCTTC. It specifies CASSPGGNGYTF.

This clone was found a few times. The chain couples TRBV19 to TRBJ1-5; D ambiguous. The CDR3 runs 11 residues. Trimming shortened V by 11 bases and J by 6 bases, and 11 bases separated the two germline ends. CDR1 and CDR2 (germline): LNHDA, SQIVND (reference sequence). CDR3 in amino acids: CAPRWSQPQHF. CDR3 sequence (DNA): TGTGCCCCCAGGTGGTCTCAGCCCCAGCATTTT.

This chain connects TRBV24-1 to TRBJ2-1; the match to TRBD2 covers 10 bases. CDR1 and CDR2 from the germline V gene are KGHDR and SFDVKD. The CDR3 consists of 16 residues. The V gene end was trimmed by 0 bases and the J gene end by 8 bases; junction bases not matched to a gene: 6. The CDR3 loop is CATSDLRLAGVYEQFF. CDR3 sequence (DNA): TGTGCCACCAGTGATTTGCGCCTAGCGGGAGTCTATGAGCAGTTCTTC.

V gene TRBV4-3 combines with J gene TRBJ1-1; D perhaps matches TRBD1 (5 bases). Germline assignment: CDR1 LGHNA and CDR2 YSLEER. Trimming stripped 0 bases from V and 0 bases from J, with 11 bases between. CDR3 size: 16 residues. CDR3 DNA sequence: TGCGCCAGCAGCCAAGATCGGGGGGGGTTGAACACTGAAGCTTTCTTT. Amino acids: CASSQDRGGLNTEAFF.

The J gene is TRBJ1-3, the V gene TRBV7-6; 7 bases fit TRBD1. Germline V CDR1 and CDR2: SGHVS, FNYEAQ. V dropped 5 bases and J dropped 3; count of bases not matched to a gene: 7. This CDR3 is 15 amino acids long. CDR3 sequence (DNA): TGTGCCAGCAGCACCGGGACAGATATTGGAAACACCATATATTTT. This encodes CASSTGTDIGNTIYF. The variable domain in full, completed from reference TRBV7-6 and TRBJ1-3, reads GAGVSQSPRYKVTKRGQDVALRCDPISGHVSLYWYRQALGQGPEFLTYFNYEAQQDKSGLPNDRFSAERPEGSISTLTIQRTEQRDSAMYRCASSTGTDIGNTIYFGEGSWLTVV.

The chain carries TRBV19 and TRBJ2-1; 7 nucleotides align to TRBD1. After removal of 5 bases from V and 4 bases from J, the junction contained 8 bases not matched to a gene. The CDR3 length is 15 residues. CDR1 LNHDA and CDR2 SQIVND come from the germline V gene (reference sequence). CDR3 in DNA: TGTGCCAGTAGTGTGCCGGGACAGAAATACAATGAGCAGTTCTTC. Translation gives CASSVPGQKYNEQFF. Filled out from reference TRBV19 and TRBJ2-1, the complete variable domain reads DGGITQSPKYLFRKEGQNVTLSCEQNLNHDAMYWYRQDPGQGLRLIYYSQIVNDFQKGDIAEGYSVSREKKESFPLTVTSAQKNPTAFYLCASSVPGQKYNEQFFGPGTRLTVL.

This chain connects TRBV30 to TRBJ2-7, with 8 nucleotides matching TRBD2. The CDR3 is 12 amino acids. Unmatched junction bases numbered 0, after V lost 0 bases and J lost 5 bases. CDR1 is GTSNPN and CDR2 is SVGIG in the germline V gene (reference sequence). This CDR3 is CAWSVGGDEQYF. The CDR3 DNA reads as TGTGCCTGGAGTGTCGGGGGGGACGAGCAGTACTTC.

This clone has only one observation. This chain joins TRBV5-1 and TRBJ2-1; 13 nucleotides agree with TRBD2. Germline V gene sequence: CDR1 SGHRS, CDR2 YFSETQ. V shed 5 bases and J 10 bases; nucleotides not matched to a gene: 9. CDR3 length equals 15 residues. CDR3: CASRPGTSGTGEQFF. CDR3 DNA sequence: TGCGCCAGCAGACCCGGGACTAGCGGGACTGGCGAGCAGTTCTTC.

The chain is built from TRBV6-5 and TRBJ1-2, with D unresolved. Trimming shortened V by 2 bases and J by 1 base, and 11 bases separated the two germline ends. The length of the CDR3 is 15 residues. The germline gives CDR1 MNHEY, CDR2 SVGAGI. Written as DNA, the CDR3 is TGTGCCAGCAGTTACCTGGCAGGCGTTAACTATGGCTACACCTTC. Translated, it gives CASSYLAGVNYGYTF.

This clone was picked up a small number of times. This chain uses TRBV2 with TRBJ1-4, with no clear D. This CDR3 spans 15 amino acids. With 6 bases removed from V and 3 bases from J, the gap between germline ends came to 14 bases. Germline-derived CDR1 and CDR2 are SNHLY and FYNNEI. The CDR3: CASSQRRAPNEKLFF. In DNA form, the CDR3 reads TGTGCCAGCAGCCAACGGAGAGCCCCTAATGAAAAACTGTTTTTT.

The rearrangement joins TRBV6-2 or TRBV6-3 to TRBJ2-5; D might be TRBD1 (6 bases). There are 16 residues in the CDR3. The V end was cut by 6 bases, the J end by 5 bases, with 22 bases between. Germline lookup yields CDR1 MNHEY and CDR2 SVGEGT. CDR3 loop: CASSPGHRLRTETQYF. The CDR3 bases are TGTGCCAGCAGCCCGGGACACCGCCTACGTACGGAGACCCAGTACTTC.

This clone has a single count. The chain has TRBV18 and TRBJ1-1; 7 nucleotides line up with TRBD1. Per germline, CDR1 KGHSH and CDR2 LQKENI. The V and J ends lost 3 bases and 5 bases, in that order; junction bases with no gene match: 3. This CDR3 spans 13 amino acids. In DNA form, the CDR3 reads TGTGCCAGCTCACCCGTGACAGGGACTGAAGCTTTCTTT. Its translation: CASSPVTGTEAFF.

The chain recombines TRBV5-4 with TRBJ2-1; possibly TRBD1 for D (6 bases). The CDR3 is 14 amino acids. V lost 0 bases and J lost 5, with 9 bases in between. CDR1 and CDR2 (germline): SGHNT, YYREEE (reference sequence). CDR3 in amino acids: CASSLARDNNEQFF. Here the CDR3 DNA reads TGTGCCAGCAGCTTGGCCCGGGACAACAATGAGCAGTTCTTC.

The table lists this clone with a count of one. V and J are TRBV6-1 and TRBJ2-7; D possibly corresponds to TRBD1 (5 bases). Germline CDR1 MNHNS, CDR2 SASEGT. The V end lost 3 bases, the J end lost 4 bases, and 10 bases lay between the germline ends. The CDR3 contains 13 residues. The DNA for the CDR3 is TGTGCCAGCAGTGATGGGGCAGAGTACGAGCAGTACTTC. This sequence encodes CASSDGAEYEQYF.

The chain carries TRBV24-1 and TRBJ2-3; 11 positions match TRBD1. Germline values: CDR1 KGHDR, CDR2 SFDVKD. V was clipped by 2 bases and J by 3 bases; unmatched bases: 6. The CDR3 is 17 amino acids. CDR3: CATSDSGTGGITDTQYF. The CDR3 DNA sequence: TGTGCCACCAGTGATTCCGGGACAGGGGGAATTACAGATACGCAGTATTTT.

In DNA form, the CDR3 reads TGTGCCAGCAGCTCCCAGTGGGGACTAGGGAGTTCGCAGTATTTT. It specifies CASSSQWGLGSSQYF. The rearrangement links TRBV9 to TRBJ2-3, with TRBD2 matching 8 bases. This CDR3 has 15 residues. The junction had 14 bases not matched to a gene; V was cut back by 4 bases and J by 10 bases. The germline V gene encodes CDR1 SGDLS and CDR2 YYNGEE.

The V call is TRBV14, the J call TRBJ2-1; D not resolved. CDR1 SGHDN and CDR2 FVKESK come from the germline V gene. The CDR3 has 13 amino acids. Trimming removed 4 bases at V and 6 bases at J, with 10 bases between. Here the CDR3 reads CASSREPFNEQFF. The DNA for the CDR3 is TGTGCCAGCAGCCGCGAACCTTTCAATGAGCAGTTCTTC. Full variable domain (missing parts from reference TRBV14 and TRBJ2-1): EAGVTQFPSHSVIEKGQTVTLRCDPISGHDNLYWYRRVMGKEIKFLLHFVKESKQDESGMPNNRFLAERTGGTYSTLKVQPAELEDSGVYFCASSREPFNEQFFGPGTRLTVL.

The chain links TRBV18 to TRBJ2-7, with 9 bases identical to TRBD2. This CDR3 comprises 16 residues. Trimming cost V 2 bases and J 5 bases; bases outside gene matches: 10. CDR1 is KGHSH, CDR2 LQKENI, per germline. The CDR3 nucleotides read TGTGCCAGCTCACCATTGCGCGGGAGGGCCCGAAACGAGCAGTACTTC. Amino acid sequence: CASSPLRGRARNEQYF.